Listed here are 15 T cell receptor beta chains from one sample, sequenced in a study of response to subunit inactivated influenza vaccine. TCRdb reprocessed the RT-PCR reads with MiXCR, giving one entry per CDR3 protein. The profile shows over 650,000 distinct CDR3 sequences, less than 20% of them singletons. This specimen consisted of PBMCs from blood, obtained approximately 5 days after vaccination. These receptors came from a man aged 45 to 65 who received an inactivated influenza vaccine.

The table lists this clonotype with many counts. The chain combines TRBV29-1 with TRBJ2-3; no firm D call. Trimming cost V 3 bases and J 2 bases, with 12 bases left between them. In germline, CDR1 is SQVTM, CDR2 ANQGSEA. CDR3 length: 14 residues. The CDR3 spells CSVESIATTDTQYF. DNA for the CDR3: TGCAGCGTTGAGTCCATCGCCACCACAGATACGCAGTATTTT.

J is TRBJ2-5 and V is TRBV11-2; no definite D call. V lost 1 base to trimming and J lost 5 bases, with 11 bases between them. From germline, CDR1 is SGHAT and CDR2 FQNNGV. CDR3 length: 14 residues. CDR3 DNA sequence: TGTGCCAGCAGCTTAGTGAGGTCCGACGAGACCCAGTACTTC. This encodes CASSLVRSDETQYF.

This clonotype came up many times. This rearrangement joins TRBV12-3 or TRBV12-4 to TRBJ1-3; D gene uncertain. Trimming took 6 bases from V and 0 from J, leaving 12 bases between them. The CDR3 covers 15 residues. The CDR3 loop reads CASRRDASSGNTIYF. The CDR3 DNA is TGTGCCAGCAGAAGAGACGCTAGCTCTGGAAACACCATATATTTT.

The CDR3 spells CASGDRGLAETQYF. CDR3 nucleotides: TGTGCCAGCGGGGACAGGGGGCTAGCAGAGACCCAGTACTTC. The chain is built from TRBV2 and TRBJ2-5; 12 bases line up with TRBD1. This CDR3 region has 14 residues. CDR1 is SNHLY, CDR2 FYNNEI, per germline. The trim removed 8 bases at V and 4 bases at J, leaving 5 bases unmatched.

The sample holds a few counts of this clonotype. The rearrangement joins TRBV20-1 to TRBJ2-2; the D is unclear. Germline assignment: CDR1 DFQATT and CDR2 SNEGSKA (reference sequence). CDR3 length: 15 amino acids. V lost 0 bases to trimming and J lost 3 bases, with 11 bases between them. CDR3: CSARDFAQYTGELFF. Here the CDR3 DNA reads TGCAGTGCTAGAGACTTCGCACAGTACACCGGGGAGCTGTTTTTT.

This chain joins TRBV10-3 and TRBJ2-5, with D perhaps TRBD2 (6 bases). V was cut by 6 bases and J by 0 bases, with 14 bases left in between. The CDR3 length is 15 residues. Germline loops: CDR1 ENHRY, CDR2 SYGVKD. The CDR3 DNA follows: TGTGCCATCAGCCCGGGGGTGGAGGACCAAGAGACCCAGTACTTC. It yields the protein CAISPGVEDQETQYF.

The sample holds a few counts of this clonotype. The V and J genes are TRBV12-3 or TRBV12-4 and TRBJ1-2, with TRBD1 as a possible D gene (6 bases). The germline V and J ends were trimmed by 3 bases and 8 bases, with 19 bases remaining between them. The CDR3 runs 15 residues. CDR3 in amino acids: CASSFRAEGRGGYTF. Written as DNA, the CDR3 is TGTGCCAGCAGTTTCCGTGCGGAGGGCAGGGGCGGCTACACCTTC.

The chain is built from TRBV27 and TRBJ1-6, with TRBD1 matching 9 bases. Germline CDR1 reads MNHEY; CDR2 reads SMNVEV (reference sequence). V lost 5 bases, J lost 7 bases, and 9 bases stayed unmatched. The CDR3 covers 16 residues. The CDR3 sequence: CASSPGQGPSNSPLHF. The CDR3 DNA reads TGTGCCAGCAGTCCGGGACAGGGCCCTTCCAATTCACCCCTCCACTTT.

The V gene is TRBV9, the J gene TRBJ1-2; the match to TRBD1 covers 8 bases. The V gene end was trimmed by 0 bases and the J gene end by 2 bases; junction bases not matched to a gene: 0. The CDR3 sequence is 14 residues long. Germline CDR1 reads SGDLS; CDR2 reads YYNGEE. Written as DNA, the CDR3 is TGTGCCAGCAGCGTAGGACAGGGGAACTATGGCTACACCTTC. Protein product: CASSVGQGNYGYTF.

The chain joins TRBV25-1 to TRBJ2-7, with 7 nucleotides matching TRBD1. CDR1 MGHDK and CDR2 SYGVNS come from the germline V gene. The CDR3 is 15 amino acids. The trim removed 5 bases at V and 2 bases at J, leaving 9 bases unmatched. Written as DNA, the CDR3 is TGTGCCAGCAGTACTGACAGGGCCTTTACCTACGAGCAGTACTTC. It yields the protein CASSTDRAFTYEQYF.

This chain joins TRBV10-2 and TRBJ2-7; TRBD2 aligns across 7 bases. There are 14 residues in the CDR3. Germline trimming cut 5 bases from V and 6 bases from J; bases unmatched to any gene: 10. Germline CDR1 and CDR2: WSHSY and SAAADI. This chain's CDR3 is CASSRPGLRIEQYF. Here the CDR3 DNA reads TGCGCCAGCAGTCGCCCGGGACTACGTATCGAGCAGTACTTC.

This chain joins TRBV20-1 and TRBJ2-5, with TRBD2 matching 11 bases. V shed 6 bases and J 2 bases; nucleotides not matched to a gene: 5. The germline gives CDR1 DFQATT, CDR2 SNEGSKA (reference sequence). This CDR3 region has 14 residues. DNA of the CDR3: TGCAGTGCCGCCATAGCGGGAGGGCAAGAGACCCAGTACTTC. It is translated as CSAAIAGGQETQYF.

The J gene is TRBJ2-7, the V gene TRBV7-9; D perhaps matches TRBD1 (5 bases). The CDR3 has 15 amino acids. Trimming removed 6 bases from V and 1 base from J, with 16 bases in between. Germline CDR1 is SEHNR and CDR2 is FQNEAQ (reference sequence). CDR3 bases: TGTGCCAGCAGACCGACTCAGCAGGGTTCCTACGAGCAGTACTTC. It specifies CASRPTQQGSYEQYF. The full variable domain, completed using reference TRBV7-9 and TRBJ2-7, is DTGVSQNPRHKITKRGQNVTFRCDPISEHNRLYWYRQTLGQGPEFLTYFQNEAQLEKSRLLSDRFSAERPKGSFSTLEIQRTEQGDSAMYLCASRPTQQGSYEQYFGPGTRLTVT.

CDR3 in amino acids: CASSAPTSLISTDTQYF. CDR3 bases: TGTGCCAGCAGTGCCCCAACTAGCCTGATAAGCACAGATACGCAGTATTTT. The V and J genes are TRBV27 and TRBJ2-3, with D possibly TRBD2 on 6 matching bases. V was shortened by 5 bases and J by 0 bases, with 18 bases between the two germline ends. CDR3 size: 17 residues. CDR1 and CDR2 from the germline V gene are MNHEY and SMNVEV (reference sequence).

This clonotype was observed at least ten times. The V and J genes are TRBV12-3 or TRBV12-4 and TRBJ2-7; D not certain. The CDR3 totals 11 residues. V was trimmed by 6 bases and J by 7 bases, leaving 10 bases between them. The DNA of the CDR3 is TGTGCCAGCAGATCCACGGTGGAGCAGTACTTC. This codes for CASRSTVEQYF.